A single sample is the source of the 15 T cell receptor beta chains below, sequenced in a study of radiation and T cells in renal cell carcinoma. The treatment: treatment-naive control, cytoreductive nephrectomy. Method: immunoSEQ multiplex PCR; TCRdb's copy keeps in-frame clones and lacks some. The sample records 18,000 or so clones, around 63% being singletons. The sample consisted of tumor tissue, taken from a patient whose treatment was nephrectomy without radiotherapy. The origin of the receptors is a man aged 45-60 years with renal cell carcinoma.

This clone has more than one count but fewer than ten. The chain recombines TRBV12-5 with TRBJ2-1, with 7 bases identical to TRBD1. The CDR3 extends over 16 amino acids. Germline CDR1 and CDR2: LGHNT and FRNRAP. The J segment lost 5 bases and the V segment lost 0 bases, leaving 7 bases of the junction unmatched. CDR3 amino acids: CASGLVQADRHNEQFF. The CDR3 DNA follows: TGTGCTAGTGGTTTGGTACAGGCGGACAGGCACAATGAGCAGTTCTTC.

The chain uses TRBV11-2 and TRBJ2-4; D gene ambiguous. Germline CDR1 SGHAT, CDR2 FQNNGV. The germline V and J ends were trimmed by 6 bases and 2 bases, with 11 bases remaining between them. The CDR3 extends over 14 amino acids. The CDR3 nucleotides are TGTGCCAGCAGTGTCGGGTTTACCAAAAACATTCAGTACTTC. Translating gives CASSVGFTKNIQYF.

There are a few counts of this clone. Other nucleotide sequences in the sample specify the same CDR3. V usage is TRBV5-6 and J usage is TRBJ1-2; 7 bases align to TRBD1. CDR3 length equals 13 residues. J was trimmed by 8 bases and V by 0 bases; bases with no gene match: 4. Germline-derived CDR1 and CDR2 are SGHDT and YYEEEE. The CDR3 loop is CASSLGQGGGYTF. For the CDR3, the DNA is TGTGCCAGCAGCTTGGGACAGGGCGGCGGCTACACCTTC.

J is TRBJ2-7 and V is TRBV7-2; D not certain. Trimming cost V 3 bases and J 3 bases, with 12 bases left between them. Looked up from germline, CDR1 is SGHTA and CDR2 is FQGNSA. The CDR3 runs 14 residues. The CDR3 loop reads CASSFSQLVYEQYF. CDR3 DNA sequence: TGTGCCAGCAGCTTCTCACAGCTGGTCTACGAGCAGTACTTC.

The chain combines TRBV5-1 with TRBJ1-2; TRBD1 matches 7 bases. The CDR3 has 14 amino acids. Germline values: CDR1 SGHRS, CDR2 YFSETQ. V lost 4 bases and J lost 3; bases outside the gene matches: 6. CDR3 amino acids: CASSVEGADYGYTF. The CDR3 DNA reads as TGCGCCAGCAGCGTAGAGGGGGCGGACTATGGCTACACCTTC.

The CDR3 nucleotides are TGTGCCAGCAGCTGGCCGGGACTAGCGGGAGGTGCCGGGGAGCTGTTTTTT. Protein: CASSWPGLAGGAGELFF. This chain links TRBV7-8 with TRBJ2-2; 15 bases are shared with TRBD2. Germline trimming cut 4 bases from V and 6 bases from J; bases unmatched to any gene: 6. The CDR3 totals 17 residues. Germline V lookup: CDR1 SGHVS, CDR2 FQNEAQ.

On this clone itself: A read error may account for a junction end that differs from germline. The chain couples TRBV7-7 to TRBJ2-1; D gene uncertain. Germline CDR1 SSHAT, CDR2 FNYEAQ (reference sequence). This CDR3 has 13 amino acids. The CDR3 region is CASSLDRHNEQFF. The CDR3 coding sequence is TGTGCTAGCAGCTTAGATCGTCACAATGAGCAGTTCTTC.

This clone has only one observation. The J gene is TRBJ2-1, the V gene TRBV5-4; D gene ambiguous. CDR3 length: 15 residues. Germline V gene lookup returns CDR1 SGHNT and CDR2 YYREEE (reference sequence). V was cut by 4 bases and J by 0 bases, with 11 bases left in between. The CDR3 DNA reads TGTGCCAGCAGCCTTGGACGAAACTCCTACAATGAGCAGTTCTTC. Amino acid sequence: CASSLGRNSYNEQFF. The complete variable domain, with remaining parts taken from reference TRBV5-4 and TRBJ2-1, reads ETGVTQSPTHLIKTRGQQVTLRCSSQSGHNTVSWYQQALGQGPQFIFQYYREEENGRGNFPPRFSGLQFPNYSSELNVNALELDDSALYLCASSLGRNSYNEQFFGPGTRLTVL.

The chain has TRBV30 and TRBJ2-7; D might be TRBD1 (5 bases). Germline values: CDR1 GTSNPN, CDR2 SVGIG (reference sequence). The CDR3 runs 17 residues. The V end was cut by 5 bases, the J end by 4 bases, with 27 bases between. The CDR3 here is CAWAATNLLQENYEQYF. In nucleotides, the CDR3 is TGTGCCTGGGCCGCCACCAACCTACTACAGGAAAATTACGAGCAGTACTTC.

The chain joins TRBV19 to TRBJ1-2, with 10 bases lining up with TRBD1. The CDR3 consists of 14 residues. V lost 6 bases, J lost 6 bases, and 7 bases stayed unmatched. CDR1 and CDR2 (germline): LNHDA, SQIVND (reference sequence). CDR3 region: CASSLTGGADGYTF. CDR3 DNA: TGTGCCAGTAGCCTGACAGGGGGCGCGGATGGCTACACCTTC. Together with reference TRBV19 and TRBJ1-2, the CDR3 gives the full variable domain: DGGITQSPKYLFRKEGQNVTLSCEQNLNHDAMYWYRQDPGQGLRLIYYSQIVNDFQKGDIAEGYSVSREKKESFPLTVTSAQKNPTAFYLCASSLTGGADGYTFGSGTRLTVV.

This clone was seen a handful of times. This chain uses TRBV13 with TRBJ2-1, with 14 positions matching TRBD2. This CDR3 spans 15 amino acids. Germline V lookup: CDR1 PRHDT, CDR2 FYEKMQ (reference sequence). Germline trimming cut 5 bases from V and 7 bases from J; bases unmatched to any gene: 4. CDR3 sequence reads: CASSKGLAGVNEQFF. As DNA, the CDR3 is TGTGCCAGCAGCAAGGGACTAGCGGGAGTTAATGAGCAGTTCTTC.

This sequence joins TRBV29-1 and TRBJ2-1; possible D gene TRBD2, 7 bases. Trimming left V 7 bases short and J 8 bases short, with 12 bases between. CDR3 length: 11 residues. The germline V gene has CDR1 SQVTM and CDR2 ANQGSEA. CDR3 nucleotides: TGCAGCGGCAAAGGGGGGGATGAGCAGTTCTTC. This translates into CSGKGGDEQFF.

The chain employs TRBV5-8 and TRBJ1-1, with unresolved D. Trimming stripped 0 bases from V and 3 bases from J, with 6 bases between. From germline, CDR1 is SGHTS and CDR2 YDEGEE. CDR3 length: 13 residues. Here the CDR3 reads CASSLGVYTEAFF. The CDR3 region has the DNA TGTGCCAGCAGCTTGGGGGTGTACACTGAAGCTTTCTTT.

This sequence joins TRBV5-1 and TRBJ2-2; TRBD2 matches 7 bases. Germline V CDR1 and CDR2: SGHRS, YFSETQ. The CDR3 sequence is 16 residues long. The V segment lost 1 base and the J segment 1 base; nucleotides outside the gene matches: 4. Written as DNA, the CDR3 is TGCGCCAGCAGCTTGTTGACTAGCCGGAACACCGGGGAGCTGTTTTTT. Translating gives CASSLLTSRNTGELFF.

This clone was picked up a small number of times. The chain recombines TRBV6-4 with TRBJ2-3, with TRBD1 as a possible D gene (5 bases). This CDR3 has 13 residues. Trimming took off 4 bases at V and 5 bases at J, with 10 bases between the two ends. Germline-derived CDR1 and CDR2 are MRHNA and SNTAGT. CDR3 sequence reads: CASSVQGKDTQYF. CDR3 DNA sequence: TGTGCCAGCAGTGTTCAGGGCAAAGATACGCAGTATTTT.